This T cell receptor beta chain is from a study of cytomegalovirus exposure and HLA in healthy donors. With 60 Vbeta and 13 Jbeta primers, the PCR was carried out. Profiled with immunoSEQ multiplex PCR; TCRdb holds only in-frame clones, not every one. The sample contains more than 95,000 clones, around 75% of which appear only once. The V gene lost 6 bases and the J gene lost 2 bases, with 11 bases spanning the gap. Per the germline V gene, CDR1 is SQVTM and CDR2 is ANQGSEA. This CDR3 region has 13 residues. J is TRBJ1-3 and V is TRBV29-1, with a tentative D call TRBD1 (5 bases). Material: PBMCs. The origin of this receptor is a woman aged 45-60 years in good health and CMV-seropositive. DNA of the CDR3: TGCAGCGTCCAGGGACTCCCTGGAAACACCATATATTTT. Translated: CSVQGLPGNTIYF.